The present entry profiles one T cell receptor (beta chain) with its context. This clonotype has a count of ten or more. What antigen it recognizes has not been identified. Per-base quality was not reported, and no clone a single base away is much larger than it. In the ophthalmopathy patients, disease was moderately to severely active, with a Clinical Activity Score of 3 or more, a NOSPECS grade of 4 or more, and a duration of less than 3 months. Any patient with an uncontrolled infection, another autoimmune disease, pregnancy or lactation was excluded. Clinical symptoms, serum thyroxine and TRAb, thyroid ultrasound, and orbital computed tomography formed the basis for the diagnoses. PBMCs were isolated from about 9.1 ml of fresh peripheral blood by Ficoll-Paque density gradient centrifugation. Total RNA was extracted using Trizol reagent, and RNA quality was assessed on an Agilent 2100 Bioanalyzer.

The data were taken from a study of T cells in Graves' hyperthyroidism and ophthalmopathy (dated by TCRdb to between 2019 and 2020). Notes on the research overall: Peripheral blood was sampled at the time of initial diagnosis, prior to any treatment. Whether ophthalmopathy could be predicted prospectively was tested in an independent validation cohort made up of some 20 hyperthyroidism patients plus 17 patients who later progressed to ophthalmopathy. The 80 to 100 discovery patients were randomly divided into training and test sets at a 7:3 ratio. After blood sampling, hyperthyroidism patients were treated with methimazole at a starting dose of 30 mg daily, and ophthalmopathy patients were treated with high-dose intravenous methylprednisolone. To identify distinguishing TCR V-J signatures, a discovery cohort of about 100 patients was used, comprising 40 to 45 with Graves' ophthalmopathy and approximately 57 with stable Graves' hyperthyroidism. The paper describes TCR Vbeta CDR3 sequencing of around 130 peripheral blood samples, made up of 43 ophthalmopathy patients, more than 70 hyperthyroidism patients and 17 progressor patients. The study also compared thyroid tissue and blood T-cell repertoires from several Graves' hyperthyroidism patients.

The TCR beta CDR3 regions were amplified from RNA transcripts. The TCR CDR3 was subjected to a first round of RT-PCR using the HTBI primer set and the Qiagen OneStep RT-PCR kit. Libraries were constructed in a second round of multiplex PCR, after which size selection and purification were performed. The libraries were sequenced on an Illumina HiSeq2000 using paired-end 100 bp reads. The paper's data handling went like this. SOAPnuke was used to process the raw data, throwing out any read that contained adapters or uncalled bases, had a mean Phred below 15, or lacked an exact constant-primer or identifier match. COPE v1.2.5 was used to merge the high-quality paired reads, and each unique nucleotide sequence was defined as a clonotype. MiTCR v1.1 was used to align the clonotypes against IMGT TRBV, TRBD and TRBJ reference segments. The analysis was restricted to V-J combinations with a frequency above 0.0001, which together covered 99.2% of the repertoires. The TCS score was defined as F50 (clonal expansion) divided by E x V (chaos), with BLOSUM62-based TCRdist calculated between CDR3 peptides within each V-J. Welch's t-statistics and random forest reduced roughly 540 V-J features to 10 to 15, which were used in a naive Bayes classifier (R e1071). The raw public reads went through TCRdb reprocessing: fastp at Q25, MiXCR clone calling, in-frame beta chains kept. Under each unique CDR3 protein, matching rows form one entry showing the most common genes and DNA. TCRdb, rather than the study authors, made the V and J calls. Present in this sample are 300,000 to 500,000 distinct CDR3 sequences, more than 12% of which were seen just once. The leading ten clones occupy 25% to 30% of the sample.

Overall results and qualifications from the work: In cross-validation, a model built on a 13 V-J signature told ophthalmopathy apart from stable hyperthyroidism with under 90% sensitivity and roughly 82% specificity, and in testing the same model reached 80%/75%. During validation, the model predicted progression to ophthalmopathy a median of around six months ahead of onset, with more than 55% sensitivity and around 73% specificity. Most expanded thyroid clonotypes (frequency above 0.001) were also detected in blood, a finding suggesting that blood repertoires may reflect thyroid immune responses. Sample size was not statistically predetermined, and blinding of investigators to group allocation was not performed.

The receptor was isolated from a man in his fifties with Graves' ophthalmopathy. The specimen was blood.

The DNA is as follows: TGTGCCAGCAGTTTAATACCCGGGACTAGCGGGAGCTACAATGAGCAGTTCTTC. Its coded protein is CASSLIPGTSGSYNEQFF. The chain is encoded by TRBV12-3 or TRBV12-4 joined to TRBJ2-1; the junction holds 14 bases that match TRBD2. CDR3 length: 18 amino acids, cysteine to phenylalanine. CDR3 DNA is the only sequence kept; it has 54 bases, read in frame from the first base. The junction shows trimming of 2 bases on V and 3 bases on J, and the gene matches do not reach 6 bases of it.